This passage covers 24 T cell receptor beta chains from one sample sequenced in a study of T cell responses to AZD1222 COVID-19 vaccine. Some clones are missing from TCRdb's copy, which holds only in-frame ones; the method was immunoSEQ multiplex PCR. Found here are 180,000 or so clones, roughly 90% of them singletons; the top ten hold roughly 1.7%. The starting material was peripheral blood, obtained 28 days after the second AZD1222 dose. The origin of the receptors is an adult who received the AZD1222 COVID-19 vaccine.

V is TRBV7-9 and J is TRBJ2-5; tentative D call: TRBD1 (5 bases). Trimming left V 3 bases short and J 0 bases short, with 11 bases between. The V gene's germline CDR1 is SEHNR and CDR2 FQNEAQ (reference sequence). The CDR3 consists of 15 residues. The CDR3 bases are TGTGCCAGCAGCTTTGGGGCAGGGAACCAAGAGACCCAGTACTTC. Translating gives CASSFGAGNQETQYF.

The V gene is TRBV10-3, the J gene TRBJ2-1, with TRBD2 as a possible D gene (5 bases). The CDR3 has 13 residues. Germline V gene sequence: CDR1 ENHRY, CDR2 SYGVKD. The germline V and J ends were trimmed by 2 bases and 10 bases, with 12 bases remaining between them. The CDR3 sequence is CAISEAGAQEQFF. Written as DNA, the CDR3 is TGTGCCATCAGTGAGGCGGGCGCTCAGGAGCAGTTCTTC.

This sequence joins TRBV7-9 and TRBJ2-1; TRBD2 might be the D (6 bases). Trimming removed 5 bases at V and 7 bases at J, with 18 bases between. From germline, CDR1 is SEHNR and CDR2 FQNEAQ (reference sequence). The CDR3 contains 15 residues. CDR3 residues: CASSRFGTGRNEQFF. The CDR3 DNA is TGTGCCAGCAGCCGTTTCGGGACTGGTCGGAATGAGCAGTTCTTC.

The chain is built from TRBV2 and TRBJ1-2; weak D call: TRBD1 (6 bases). Per germline, CDR1 SNHLY and CDR2 FYNNEI. With 6 bases removed from V and 4 bases from J, the gap between germline ends came to 15 bases. The CDR3 sequence is 14 residues long. This CDR3 reads CASRLPQGGYGYTF. The CDR3 DNA reads TGTGCCAGCAGACTACCACAGGGTGGCTATGGCTACACCTTC.

Note on this clone: Other DNA variants within this sample encode the same CDR3. V is TRBV7-9 and J is TRBJ1-1, with D perhaps matching TRBD1 (5 bases). The length of the CDR3 is 12 residues. Trimming cost V 3 bases and J 11 bases, with 13 bases left between them. Germline V gene sequence: CDR1 SEHNR, CDR2 FQNEAQ (reference sequence). The CDR3, as DNA: TGTGCCAGCAGCTTGGGGCCCCGGGAGGCTTTCTTT. This sequence encodes CASSLGPREAFF. The full variable domain, in which reference TRBV7-9 and TRBJ1-1 provide the parts outside the CDR3, is DTGVSQNPRHKITKRGQNVTFRCDPISEHNRLYWYRQTLGQGPEFLTYFQNEAQLEKSRLLSDRFSAERPKGSFSTLEIQRTEQGDSAMYLCASSLGPREAFFGQGTRLTVV.

CDR3 loop: CASSYPSWEGNQPQHF. CDR3 nucleotides: TGTGCCAGCAGTTACCCCTCGTGGGAGGGCAATCAGCCCCAGCATTTT. The V call is TRBV6-6, the J call TRBJ1-5, with D uncertain. Germline loops: CDR1 MNHNY, CDR2 SVGAGI (reference sequence). Trimming left V 2 bases short and J 2 bases short, with 13 bases between. The CDR3 length is 16 residues.

This clone has just one count. This sequence joins TRBV30 and TRBJ1-1; 7 positions match TRBD1. Looked up from germline, CDR1 is GTSNPN and CDR2 is SVGIG (reference sequence). After removal of 3 bases from V and 1 base from J, the junction contained 2 bases not matched to a gene. The CDR3 length is 13 residues. The CDR3 is CAWRGQPNTEAFF. The CDR3 DNA follows: TGTGCCTGGAGGGGACAGCCGAACACTGAAGCTTTCTTT. Combining the CDR3 with reference TRBV30 and TRBJ1-1 gives the whole variable domain SQTIHQWPATLVQPVGSPLSLECTVEGTSNPNLYWYRQAAGRGLQLLFYSVGIGQISSEVPQNLSASRPQDRQFILSSKKLLLSDSGFYLCAWRGQPNTEAFFGQGTRLTVV.

The chain links TRBV29-1 to TRBJ1-1; unclear D gene. This CDR3 comprises 17 residues. Looked up from germline, CDR1 is SQVTM and CDR2 is ANQGSEA. CDR3 coding DNA: TGCACCGCCCCCCGGGTGGTACTCGATCTGATGAACACTGAAGCTTTCTTT. This gives the protein CTAPRVVLDLMNTEAFF.

This chain uses TRBV2 with TRBJ2-3; D not resolved. The germline V gene encodes CDR1 SNHLY and CDR2 FYNNEI. V lost 7 bases, J lost 1 base, and 6 bases lay in between. The CDR3 spans 12 residues. CDR3 residues: CASNTRTDTQYF. For the CDR3, the DNA is TGTGCCAGCAATACCCGCACAGATACGCAGTATTTT. Using reference TRBV2 and TRBJ2-3 for the parts outside the CDR3, the full variable domain is EPEVTQTPSHQVTQMGQEVILRCVPISNHLYFYWYRQILGQKVEFLVSFYNNEISEKSEIFDDQFSVERPDGSNFTLKIRSTKLEDSAMYFCASNTRTDTQYFGPGTRLTVL.

The gene calls are TRBV7-9 and TRBJ2-7, with TRBD2 matching 7 bases. V gave up 5 bases and J gave up 1 base; unmatched junction bases: 8. This CDR3 is built from 15 residues. Looked up from germline, CDR1 is SEHNR and CDR2 is FQNEAQ (reference sequence). The CDR3 region is CASSHLEGGSYEQYF. The DNA of the CDR3 is TGTGCCAGCAGCCACCTAGAGGGAGGGTCCTACGAGCAGTACTTC.

This clone was detected once. The V gene is TRBV6-5, the J gene TRBJ2-3; D might be TRBD1 (5 bases). Per germline, CDR1 MNHEY and CDR2 SVGAGI. The CDR3 is 15 amino acids. V was cut by 8 bases and J by 0 bases, with 15 bases left in between. The CDR3: CASLGRFSSTDTQYF. As DNA, the CDR3 is TGTGCCAGCCTGGGGCGGTTTTCTAGCACAGATACGCAGTATTTT.

The V gene is TRBV2, the J gene TRBJ2-3; D gene unclear. From germline, CDR1 is SNHLY and CDR2 FYNNEI. Trimming cost V 6 bases and J 10 bases, with 17 bases left between them. CDR3 length: 13 residues. The CDR3 loop is CASRDTSGSPQYF. For the CDR3, the DNA is TGTGCCAGCAGAGATACTTCGGGTTCGCCGCAGTATTTT.

Only one count was recorded for this clone. J is TRBJ1-1 and V is TRBV6-5; a possible D gene is TRBD1 (6 bases). The CDR3 runs 13 residues. The germline V and J ends were trimmed by 11 bases and 6 bases, with 19 bases remaining between them. Germline V gives CDR1 MNHEY, CDR2 SVGAGI. The DNA of the CDR3 is TGTGCCGCCGGGAAAAGGGGGATGCCTGAAGCTTTCTTT. Translating it yields CAAGKRGMPEAFF.

The chain has TRBV6-2 or TRBV6-3 and TRBJ1-1, with D unclear. Between the trimmed V and J ends, which lost 6 bases and 4 bases, there was a span of 18 bases. The CDR3 has 15 amino acids. The germline gives CDR1 MNHEY, CDR2 SVGEGT. CDR3 in amino acids: CASSTEWPIVTEAFF. In nucleotides, the CDR3 is TGTGCCAGCAGCACTGAGTGGCCAATTGTCACTGAAGCTTTCTTT.

The table lists this clone with a count of one. The gene calls are TRBV7-3 and TRBJ2-1; 7 bases are shared with TRBD2. V dropped 1 base and J dropped 4; count of bases not matched to a gene: 4. The CDR3 extends over 15 amino acids. The germline V gene encodes CDR1 SGHTA and CDR2 FQGTGA. CDR3: CASSLMAGEYNEQFF. Written as DNA, the CDR3 is TGTGCCAGCAGCTTAATGGCGGGAGAATACAATGAGCAGTTCTTC.

V is TRBV9 and J is TRBJ2-7; possible D gene TRBD2, 6 bases. The CDR3 consists of 15 residues. Deletions cut 2 bases from V and 2 bases from J, with 14 bases between. The V gene's germline CDR1 is SGDLS and CDR2 YYNGEE. The CDR3 spells CASSVGGATPYEQYF. CDR3 nucleotide sequence: TGTGCCAGCAGCGTTGGAGGGGCGACCCCCTACGAGCAGTACTTC.

Notes on this clone: Germline is not matched at one junction end, which may reflect a read error. The genes are TRBV6-5 and TRBJ2-7; tentative D call: TRBD2 (5 bases). The CDR3 has 15 amino acids. The V gene's germline CDR1 is MNHEY and CDR2 SVGAGI. The CDR3 DNA reads as TGTGCCAGCAAAGATAGTGGGCTAGCAAACTACGGGCAGTACTTC. This sequence encodes CASKDSGLANYGQYF.

V usage is TRBV5-4 and J usage is TRBJ1-2; D perhaps matches TRBD1 (6 bases). The CDR3 totals 15 residues. Germline lookup yields CDR1 SGHNT and CDR2 YYREEE (reference sequence). V dropped 1 base and J dropped 2 bases, with 12 bases sitting between them. The CDR3 sequence: CASSLRAGGNYGYTF. The DNA for the CDR3 is TGTGCCAGCAGCTTGAGGGCCGGGGGCAACTATGGCTACACCTTC.

This sequence joins TRBV5-1 and TRBJ1-4, with TRBD1 matching 10 bases. V lost 0 bases and J lost 10; bases outside the gene matches: 6. The CDR3 sequence is 15 residues long. Germline CDR1 SGHRS, CDR2 YFSETQ. For the CDR3, the DNA is TGCGCCAGCAGCTTGGAATTAGGGGACAGGGGAAAACTGTTTTTT. Translating it yields CASSLELGDRGKLFF.

V is TRBV6-5 and J is TRBJ1-2, with D possibly being TRBD1 (6 bases). Germline V gene sequence: CDR1 MNHEY, CDR2 SVGAGI. The V and J ends lost 7 bases and 2 bases respectively, with 14 bases between them. The CDR3 covers 14 residues. As DNA, the CDR3 is TGTGCCAGCAAACTTGGACAGACGAACTATGGCTACACCTTC. As protein: CASKLGQTNYGYTF.

The V and J genes are TRBV19 and TRBJ2-1, with TRBD2 matching 7 bases. The CDR3 spans 15 residues. With 5 bases clipped from V and 4 bases from J, the junction kept 8 bases outside the gene matches. Germline CDR1 LNHDA, CDR2 SQIVND (reference sequence). In DNA form, the CDR3 reads TGTGCCAGTAGTCCTGACGGGGGGTTTTACAATGAGCAGTTCTTC. Its translation: CASSPDGGFYNEQFF.

The rearrangement links TRBV19 to TRBJ2-7; tentative D call: TRBD1 (5 bases). The CDR3 extends over 14 amino acids. Looked up from germline, CDR1 is LNHDA and CDR2 is SQIVND (reference sequence). V lost 4 bases and J lost 7, with 17 bases in between. CDR3: CASSRVDRALEQYF. The CDR3 DNA follows: TGTGCCAGTAGTAGAGTCGACAGAGCCCTAGAGCAGTACTTC.

CDR3 protein: CASSPHTGMNTEAFF. CDR3 DNA: TGTGCCAGCAGCCCACATACAGGGATGAACACTGAAGCTTTCTTT. The chain has TRBV7-3 and TRBJ1-1; TRBD1 might be the D (6 bases). V gave up 5 bases and J gave up 0 bases, with 13 bases separating them. The CDR3 has 15 residues. Germline CDR1 reads SGHTA; CDR2 reads FQGTGA.

The chain carries TRBV11-2 and TRBJ2-5; 11 bases align to TRBD2. Germline trimming cut 6 bases from V and 4 bases from J; bases unmatched to any gene: 7. Per the germline V gene, CDR1 is SGHAT and CDR2 is FQNNGV. The CDR3 loop spans 15 amino acids. This CDR3 reads CASRPIAGGRETQYF. The CDR3 nucleotides are TGTGCCAGCAGACCCATAGCGGGGGGGCGAGAGACCCAGTACTTC.